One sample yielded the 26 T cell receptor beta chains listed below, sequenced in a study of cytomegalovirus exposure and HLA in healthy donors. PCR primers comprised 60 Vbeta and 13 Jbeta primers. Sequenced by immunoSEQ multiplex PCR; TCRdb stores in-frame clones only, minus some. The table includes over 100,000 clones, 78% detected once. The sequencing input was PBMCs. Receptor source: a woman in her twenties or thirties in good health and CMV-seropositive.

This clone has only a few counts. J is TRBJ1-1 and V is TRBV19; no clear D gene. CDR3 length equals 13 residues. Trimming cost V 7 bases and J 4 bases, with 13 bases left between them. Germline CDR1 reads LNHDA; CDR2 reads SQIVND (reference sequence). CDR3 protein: CASTAKLGTEAFF. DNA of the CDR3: TGTGCCAGTACTGCAAAACTAGGCACTGAAGCTTTCTTT.

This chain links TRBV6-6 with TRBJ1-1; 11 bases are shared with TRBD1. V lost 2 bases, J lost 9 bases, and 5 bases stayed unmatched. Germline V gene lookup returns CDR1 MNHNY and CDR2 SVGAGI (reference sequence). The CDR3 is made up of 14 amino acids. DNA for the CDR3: TGTGCCAGCAGTTACGGGGACAGGGGGGCAAAAGCTTTCTTT. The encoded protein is CASSYGDRGAKAFF.

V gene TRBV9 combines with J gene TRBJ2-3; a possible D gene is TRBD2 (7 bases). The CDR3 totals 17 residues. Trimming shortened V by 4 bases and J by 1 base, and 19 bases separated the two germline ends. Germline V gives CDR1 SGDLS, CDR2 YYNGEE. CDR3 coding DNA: TGTGCCAGCAGCCCGACAATGGGGGGGGCGGGCACAGATACGCAGTATTTT. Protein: CASSPTMGGAGTDTQYF.

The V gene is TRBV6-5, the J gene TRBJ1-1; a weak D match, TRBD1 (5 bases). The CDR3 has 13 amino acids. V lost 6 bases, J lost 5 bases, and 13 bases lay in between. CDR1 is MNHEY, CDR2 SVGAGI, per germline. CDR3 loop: CASRRTGGTEAFF. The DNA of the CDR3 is TGTGCCAGCAGAAGGACCGGGGGGACTGAAGCTTTCTTT.

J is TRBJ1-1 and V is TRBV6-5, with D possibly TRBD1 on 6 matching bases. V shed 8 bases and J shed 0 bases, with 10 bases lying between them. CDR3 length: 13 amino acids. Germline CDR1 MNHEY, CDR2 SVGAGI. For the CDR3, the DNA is TGTGCCAGCGCCGGACAGTTGAACACTGAAGCTTTCTTT. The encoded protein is CASAGQLNTEAFF.

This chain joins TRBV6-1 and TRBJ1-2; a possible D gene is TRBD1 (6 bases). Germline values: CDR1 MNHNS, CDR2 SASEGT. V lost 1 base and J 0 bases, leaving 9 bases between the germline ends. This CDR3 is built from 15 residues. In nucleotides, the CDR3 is TGTGCCAGCAGTGAAGGGGGGCCGGCTAACTATGGCTACACCTTC. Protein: CASSEGGPANYGYTF.

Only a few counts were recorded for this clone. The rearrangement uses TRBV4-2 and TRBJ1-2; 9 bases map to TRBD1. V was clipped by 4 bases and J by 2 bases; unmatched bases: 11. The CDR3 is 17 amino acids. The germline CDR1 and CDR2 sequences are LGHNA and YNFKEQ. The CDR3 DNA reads TGTGCCAGCAGCCTTAGCGACGGGACAGGGAGAAACTATGGCTACACCTTC. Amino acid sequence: CASSLSDGTGRNYGYTF.

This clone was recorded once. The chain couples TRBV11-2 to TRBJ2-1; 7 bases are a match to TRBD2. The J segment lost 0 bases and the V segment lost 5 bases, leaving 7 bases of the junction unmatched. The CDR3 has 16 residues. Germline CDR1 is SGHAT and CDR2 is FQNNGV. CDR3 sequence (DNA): TGTGCCAGCAGCCCTTTTGGGGGGGGCTCCTACAATGAGCAGTTCTTC. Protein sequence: CASSPFGGGSYNEQFF.

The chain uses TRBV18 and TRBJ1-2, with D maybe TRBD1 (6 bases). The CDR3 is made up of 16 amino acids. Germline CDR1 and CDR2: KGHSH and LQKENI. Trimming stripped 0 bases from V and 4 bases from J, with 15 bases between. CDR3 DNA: TGTGCCAGCTCACCACCGGGTACACAGGGACCCTATGGCTACACCTTC. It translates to CASSPPGTQGPYGYTF.

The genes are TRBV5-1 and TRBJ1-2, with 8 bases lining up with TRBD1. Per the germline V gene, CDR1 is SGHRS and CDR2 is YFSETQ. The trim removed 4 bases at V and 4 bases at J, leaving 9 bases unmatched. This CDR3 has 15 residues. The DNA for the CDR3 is TGCGCCAGCAGCCAAAGCAGGGGGCACGCCTATGGCTACACCTTC. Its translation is CASSQSRGHAYGYTF.

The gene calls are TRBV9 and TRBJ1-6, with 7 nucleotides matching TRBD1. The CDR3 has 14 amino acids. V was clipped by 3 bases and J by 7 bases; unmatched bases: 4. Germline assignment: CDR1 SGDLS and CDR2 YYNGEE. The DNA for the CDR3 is TGTGCCAGCAGCGCGACAGGGCTCAATTCACCCCTCCACTTT. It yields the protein CASSATGLNSPLHF.

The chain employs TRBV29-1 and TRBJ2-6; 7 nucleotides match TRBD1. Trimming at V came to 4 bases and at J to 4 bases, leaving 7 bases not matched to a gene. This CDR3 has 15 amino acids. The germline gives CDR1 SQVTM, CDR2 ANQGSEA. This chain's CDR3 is CSVAYDRVGANVLTF. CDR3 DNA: TGCAGCGTTGCTTATGACAGGGTCGGGGCCAACGTCCTGACTTTC.

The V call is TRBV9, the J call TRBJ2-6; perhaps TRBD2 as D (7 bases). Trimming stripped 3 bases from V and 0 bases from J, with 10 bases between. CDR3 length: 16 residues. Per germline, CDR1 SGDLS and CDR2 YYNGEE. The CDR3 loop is CASSGGGSSGANVLTF. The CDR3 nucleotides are TGTGCCAGCAGCGGGGGGGGCAGCTCTGGGGCCAACGTCCTGACTTTC. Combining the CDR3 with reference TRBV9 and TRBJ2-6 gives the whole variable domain DSGVTQTPKHLITATGQRVTLRCSPRSGDLSVYWYQQSLDQGLQFLIQYYNGEERAKGNILERFSAQQFPDLHSELNLSSLELGDSALYFCASSGGGSSGANVLTFGAGSRLTVL.

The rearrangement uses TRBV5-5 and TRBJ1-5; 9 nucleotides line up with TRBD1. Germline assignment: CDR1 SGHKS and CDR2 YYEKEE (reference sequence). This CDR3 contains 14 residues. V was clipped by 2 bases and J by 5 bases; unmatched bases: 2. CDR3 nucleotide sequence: TGTGCCAGCAGCTTAACAGGGGGCGATCAGCCCCAGCATTTT. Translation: CASSLTGGDQPQHF.

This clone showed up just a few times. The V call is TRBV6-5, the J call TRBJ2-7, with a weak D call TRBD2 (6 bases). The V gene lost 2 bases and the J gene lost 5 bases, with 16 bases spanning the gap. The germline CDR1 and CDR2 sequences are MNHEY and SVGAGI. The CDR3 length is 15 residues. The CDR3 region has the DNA TGTGCCAGCAGTTACCGTTGGGGGGTGGTCGACGAGCAGTACTTC. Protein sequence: CASSYRWGVVDEQYF.

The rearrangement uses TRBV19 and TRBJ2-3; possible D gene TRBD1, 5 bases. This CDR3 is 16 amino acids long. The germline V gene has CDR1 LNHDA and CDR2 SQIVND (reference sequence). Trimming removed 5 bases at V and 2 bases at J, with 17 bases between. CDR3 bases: TGTGCCAGTAGTCCGCTATTGGGGCAGTTCACAGATACGCAGTATTTT. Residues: CASSPLLGQFTDTQYF.

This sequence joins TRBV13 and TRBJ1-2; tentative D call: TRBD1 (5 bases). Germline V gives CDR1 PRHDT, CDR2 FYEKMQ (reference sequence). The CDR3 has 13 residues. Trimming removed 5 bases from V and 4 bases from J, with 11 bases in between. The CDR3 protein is CASSPGHSYGYTF. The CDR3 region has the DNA TGTGCCAGCAGCCCCGGACACTCCTATGGCTACACCTTC.

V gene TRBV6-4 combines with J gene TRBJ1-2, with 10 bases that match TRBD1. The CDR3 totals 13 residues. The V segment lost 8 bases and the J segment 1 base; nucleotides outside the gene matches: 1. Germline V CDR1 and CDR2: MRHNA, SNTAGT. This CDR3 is CASWDRGNYGYTF. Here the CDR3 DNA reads TGTGCCAGCTGGGACAGGGGTAACTATGGCTACACCTTC.

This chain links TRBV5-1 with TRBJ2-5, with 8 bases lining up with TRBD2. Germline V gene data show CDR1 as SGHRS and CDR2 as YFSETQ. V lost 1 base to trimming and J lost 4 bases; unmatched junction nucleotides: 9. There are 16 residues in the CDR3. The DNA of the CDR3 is TGCGCCAGCAGCTTGACCGGGGGGGCCCGGGGAGAGACCCAGTACTTC. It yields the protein CASSLTGGARGETQYF.

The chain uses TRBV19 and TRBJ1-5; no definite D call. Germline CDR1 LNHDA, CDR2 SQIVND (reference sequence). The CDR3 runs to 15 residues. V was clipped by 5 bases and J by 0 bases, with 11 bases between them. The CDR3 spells CASSYTDYSNQPQHF. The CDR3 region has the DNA TGTGCCAGTAGTTACACAGACTATAGCAATCAGCCCCAGCATTTT.

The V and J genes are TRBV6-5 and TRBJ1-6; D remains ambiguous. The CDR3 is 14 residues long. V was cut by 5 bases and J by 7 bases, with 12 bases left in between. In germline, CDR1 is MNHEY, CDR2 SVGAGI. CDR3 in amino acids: CASSEGRPNSPLHF. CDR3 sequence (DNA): TGTGCCAGCAGTGAAGGCAGGCCCAATTCACCCCTCCACTTT.

The CDR3 region is CASSLPPGGQADTQYF. In DNA form, the CDR3 reads TGTGCCAGCAGCCTACCCCCCGGGGGGCAGGCAGATACGCAGTATTTT. This chain connects TRBV7-6 to TRBJ2-3, with D perhaps TRBD2 (7 bases). CDR1 is SGHVS, CDR2 FNYEAQ, per germline. There are 16 residues in the CDR3. The V and J ends lost 5 bases and 4 bases respectively, with 19 bases between them.

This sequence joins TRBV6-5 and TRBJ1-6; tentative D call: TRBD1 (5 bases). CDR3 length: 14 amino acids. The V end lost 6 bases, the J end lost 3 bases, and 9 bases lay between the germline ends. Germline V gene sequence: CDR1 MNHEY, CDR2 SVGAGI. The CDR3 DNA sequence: TGTGCCAGCAGGTCAGACAGCTATAATTCACCCCTCCACTTT. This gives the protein CASRSDSYNSPLHF.

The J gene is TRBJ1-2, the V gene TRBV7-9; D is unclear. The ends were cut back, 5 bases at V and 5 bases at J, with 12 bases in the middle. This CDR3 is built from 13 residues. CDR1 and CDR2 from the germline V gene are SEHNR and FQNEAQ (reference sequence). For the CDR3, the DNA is TGTGCCAGCAGCCCCCCCCAGGTTTATGGCTACACCTTC. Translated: CASSPPQVYGYTF.

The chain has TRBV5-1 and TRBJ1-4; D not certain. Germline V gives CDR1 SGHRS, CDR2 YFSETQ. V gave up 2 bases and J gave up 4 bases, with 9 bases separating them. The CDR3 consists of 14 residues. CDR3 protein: CASSFNSINEKLFF. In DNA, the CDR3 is TGCGCCAGCAGCTTTAACAGCATTAATGAAAAACTGTTTTTT.

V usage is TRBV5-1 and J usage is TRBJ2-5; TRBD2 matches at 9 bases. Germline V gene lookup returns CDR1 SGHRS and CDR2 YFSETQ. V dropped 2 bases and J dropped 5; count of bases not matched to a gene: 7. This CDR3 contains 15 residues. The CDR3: CASSFGGTSRETQYF. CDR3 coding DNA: TGCGCCAGCAGCTTCGGAGGGACTAGCAGGGAGACCCAGTACTTC.